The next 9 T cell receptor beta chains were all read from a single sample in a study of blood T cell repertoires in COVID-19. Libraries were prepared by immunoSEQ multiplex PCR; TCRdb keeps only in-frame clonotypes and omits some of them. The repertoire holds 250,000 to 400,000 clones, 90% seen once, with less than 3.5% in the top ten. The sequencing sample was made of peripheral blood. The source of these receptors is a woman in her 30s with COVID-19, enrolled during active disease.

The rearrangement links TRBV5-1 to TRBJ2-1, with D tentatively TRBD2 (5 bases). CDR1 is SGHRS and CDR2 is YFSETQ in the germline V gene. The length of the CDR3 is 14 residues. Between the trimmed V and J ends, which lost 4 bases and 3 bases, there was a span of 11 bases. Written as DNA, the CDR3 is TGCGCCAGCAGCCGTGACTATATCTACAATGAGCAGTTCTTC. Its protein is CASSRDYIYNEQFF.

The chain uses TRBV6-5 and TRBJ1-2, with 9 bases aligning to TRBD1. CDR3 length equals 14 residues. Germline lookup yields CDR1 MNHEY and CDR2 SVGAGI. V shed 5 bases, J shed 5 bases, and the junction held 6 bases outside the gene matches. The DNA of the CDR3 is TGTGCCAGCAGTCAGCCGGGACAGGGATATGGCTACACCTTC. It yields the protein CASSQPGQGYGYTF.

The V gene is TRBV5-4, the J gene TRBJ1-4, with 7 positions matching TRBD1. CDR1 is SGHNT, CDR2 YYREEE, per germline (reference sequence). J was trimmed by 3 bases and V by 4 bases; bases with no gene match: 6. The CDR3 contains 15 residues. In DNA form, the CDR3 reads TGTGCCAGCAGCCCCGCCGGGACAGCTAATGAAAAACTGTTTTTT. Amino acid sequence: CASSPAGTANEKLFF.

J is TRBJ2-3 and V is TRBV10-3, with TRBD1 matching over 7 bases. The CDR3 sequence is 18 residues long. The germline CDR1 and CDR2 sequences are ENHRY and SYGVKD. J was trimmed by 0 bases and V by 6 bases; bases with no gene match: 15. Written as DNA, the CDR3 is TGTGCCATCAGCACGACAGGGCGACCTTCCATGAGCACAGATACGCAGTATTTT. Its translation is CAISTTGRPSMSTDTQYF.

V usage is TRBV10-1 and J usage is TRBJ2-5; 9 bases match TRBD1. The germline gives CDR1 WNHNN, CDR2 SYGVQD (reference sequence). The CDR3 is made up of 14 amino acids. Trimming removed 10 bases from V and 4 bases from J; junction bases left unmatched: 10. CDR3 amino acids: CATATGGLGETQYF. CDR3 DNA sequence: TGCGCCACCGCGACAGGGGGTCTGGGAGAGACCCAGTACTTC.

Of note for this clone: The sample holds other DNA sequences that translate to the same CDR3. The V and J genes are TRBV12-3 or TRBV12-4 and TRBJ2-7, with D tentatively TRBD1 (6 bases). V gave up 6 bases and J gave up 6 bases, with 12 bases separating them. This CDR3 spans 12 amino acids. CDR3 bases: TGTGCCAGCAGCCCAGGACAGCGCGAGCAGTACTTC. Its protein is CASSPGQREQYF.

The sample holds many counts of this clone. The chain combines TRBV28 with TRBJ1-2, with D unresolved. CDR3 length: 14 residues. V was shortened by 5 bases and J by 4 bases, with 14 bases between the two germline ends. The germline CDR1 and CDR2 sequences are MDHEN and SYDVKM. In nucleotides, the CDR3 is TGTGCCAGCAGTCCCCAGGCAGCTCCCTATGGCTACACCTTC. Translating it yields CASSPQAAPYGYTF.

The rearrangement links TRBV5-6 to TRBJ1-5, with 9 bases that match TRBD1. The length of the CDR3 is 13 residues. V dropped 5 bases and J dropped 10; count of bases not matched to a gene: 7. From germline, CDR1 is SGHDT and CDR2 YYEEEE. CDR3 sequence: CASSGQGNGPQHF. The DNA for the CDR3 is TGTGCCAGCAGTGGACAGGGGAATGGACCCCAGCATTTT.

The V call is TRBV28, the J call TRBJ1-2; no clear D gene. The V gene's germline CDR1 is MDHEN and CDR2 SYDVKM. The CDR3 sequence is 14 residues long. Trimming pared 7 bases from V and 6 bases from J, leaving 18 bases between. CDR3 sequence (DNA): TGTGCCAGCATACGATCATGGAGAGGAGATGGCTACACCTTC. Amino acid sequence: CASIRSWRGDGYTF.